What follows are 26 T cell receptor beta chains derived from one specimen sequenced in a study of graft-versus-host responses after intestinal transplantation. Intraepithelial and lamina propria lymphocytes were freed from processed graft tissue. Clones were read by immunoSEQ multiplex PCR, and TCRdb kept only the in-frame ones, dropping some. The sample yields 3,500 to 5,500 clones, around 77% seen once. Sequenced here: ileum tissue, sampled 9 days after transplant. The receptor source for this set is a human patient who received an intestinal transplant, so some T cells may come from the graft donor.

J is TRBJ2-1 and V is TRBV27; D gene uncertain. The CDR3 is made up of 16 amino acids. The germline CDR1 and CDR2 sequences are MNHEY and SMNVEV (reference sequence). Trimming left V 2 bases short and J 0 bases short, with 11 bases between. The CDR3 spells CASSLLPESSYNEQFF. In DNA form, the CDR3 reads TGTGCCAGCAGTTTACTACCGGAGAGCTCCTACAATGAGCAGTTCTTC.

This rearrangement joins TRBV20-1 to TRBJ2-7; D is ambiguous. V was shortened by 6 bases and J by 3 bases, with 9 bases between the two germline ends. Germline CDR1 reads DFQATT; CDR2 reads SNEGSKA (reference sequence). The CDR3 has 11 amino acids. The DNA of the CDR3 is TGCAGTGCGAACGAGGACTACGAGCAGTACTTC. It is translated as CSANEDYEQYF.

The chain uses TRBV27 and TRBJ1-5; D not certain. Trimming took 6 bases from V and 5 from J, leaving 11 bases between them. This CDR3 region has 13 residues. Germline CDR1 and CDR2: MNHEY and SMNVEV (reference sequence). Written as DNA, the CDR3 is TGTGCCAGCAGGGAGGGATTCCATCAGCCCCAGCATTTT. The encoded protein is CASREGFHQPQHF.

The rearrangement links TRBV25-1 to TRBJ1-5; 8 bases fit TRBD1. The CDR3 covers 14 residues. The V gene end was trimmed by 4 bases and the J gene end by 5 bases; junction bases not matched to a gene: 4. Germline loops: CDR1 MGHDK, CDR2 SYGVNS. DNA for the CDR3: TGTGCCAGCAGTGTCGGGACAGGCCATCAGCCCCAGCATTTT. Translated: CASSVGTGHQPQHF.

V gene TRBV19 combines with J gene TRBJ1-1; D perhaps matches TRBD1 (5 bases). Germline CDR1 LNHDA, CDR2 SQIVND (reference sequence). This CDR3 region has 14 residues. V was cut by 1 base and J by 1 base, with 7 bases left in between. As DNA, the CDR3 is TGTGCCAGTAGTATAGGGGGCGCGAACACTGAAGCTTTCTTT. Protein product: CASSIGGANTEAFF.

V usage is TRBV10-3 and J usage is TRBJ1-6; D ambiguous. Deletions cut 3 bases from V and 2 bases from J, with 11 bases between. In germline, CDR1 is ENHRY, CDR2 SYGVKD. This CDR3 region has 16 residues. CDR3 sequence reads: CAISERAQTYNSPLHF. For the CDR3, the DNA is TGTGCCATCAGTGAAAGAGCACAGACCTATAATTCACCCCTCCACTTT.

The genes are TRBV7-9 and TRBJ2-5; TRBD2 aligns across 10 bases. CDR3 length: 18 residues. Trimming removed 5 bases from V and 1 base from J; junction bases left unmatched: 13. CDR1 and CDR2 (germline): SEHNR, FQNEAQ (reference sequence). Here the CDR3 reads CASSRKPPASGGQETQYF. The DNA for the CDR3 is TGTGCCAGCAGCCGCAAACCCCCGGCTAGCGGGGGCCAAGAGACCCAGTACTTC.

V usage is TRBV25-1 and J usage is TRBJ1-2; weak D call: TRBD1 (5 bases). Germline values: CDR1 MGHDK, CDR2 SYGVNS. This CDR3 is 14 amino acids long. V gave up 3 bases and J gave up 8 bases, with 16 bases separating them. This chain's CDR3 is CASSDTRGSGGYTF. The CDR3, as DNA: TGTGCCAGCAGTGATACGAGGGGATCGGGAGGCTACACCTTC.

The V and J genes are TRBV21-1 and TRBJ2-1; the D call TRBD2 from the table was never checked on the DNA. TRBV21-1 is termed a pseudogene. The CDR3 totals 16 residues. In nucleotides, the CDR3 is TGTGCCAGCAGCAATAATAAAATGAGCTCCTACAATGAGCAGTTCTTC. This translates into CASSNNKMSSYNEQFF.

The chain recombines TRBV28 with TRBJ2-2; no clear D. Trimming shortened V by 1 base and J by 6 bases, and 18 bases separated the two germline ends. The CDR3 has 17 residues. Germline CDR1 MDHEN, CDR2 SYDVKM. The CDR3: CASSLYPTYSGPGELFF. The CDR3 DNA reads TGTGCCAGCAGTTTATACCCGACGTACTCGGGCCCCGGGGAGCTGTTTTTT.

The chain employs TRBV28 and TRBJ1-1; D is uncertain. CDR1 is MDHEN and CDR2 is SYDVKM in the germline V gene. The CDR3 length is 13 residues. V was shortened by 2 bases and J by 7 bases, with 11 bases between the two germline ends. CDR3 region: CASSLEVGVEAFF. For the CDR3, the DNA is TGTGCCAGCAGTTTAGAGGTCGGGGTTGAAGCTTTCTTT.

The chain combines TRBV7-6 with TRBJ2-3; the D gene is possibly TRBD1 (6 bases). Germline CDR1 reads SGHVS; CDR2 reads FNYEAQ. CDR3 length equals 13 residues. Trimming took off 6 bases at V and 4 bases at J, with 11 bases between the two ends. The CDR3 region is CASRRNRADTQYF. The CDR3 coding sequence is TGTGCCAGCAGACGGAACAGGGCAGATACGCAGTATTTT.

CDR3: CASSTKAPDRESGAYEQYF. CDR3 nucleotide sequence: TGTGCCAGCAGCACAAAAGCGCCAGACAGGGAAAGTGGGGCCTACGAGCAGTACTTC. This chain links TRBV11-2 with TRBJ2-7, with 7 bases fitting TRBD1. V shed 5 bases and J 2 bases; nucleotides not matched to a gene: 21. The CDR3 covers 19 residues. The V gene's germline CDR1 is SGHAT and CDR2 FQNNGV.

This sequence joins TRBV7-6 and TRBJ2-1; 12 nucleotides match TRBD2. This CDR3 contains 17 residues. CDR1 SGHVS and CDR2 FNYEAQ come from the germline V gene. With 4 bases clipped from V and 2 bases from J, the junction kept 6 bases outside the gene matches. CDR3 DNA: TGTGCCAGCAGCTGGGGGACTAGCGGGCTTACCTACAATGAGCAGTTCTTC. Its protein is CASSWGTSGLTYNEQFF.

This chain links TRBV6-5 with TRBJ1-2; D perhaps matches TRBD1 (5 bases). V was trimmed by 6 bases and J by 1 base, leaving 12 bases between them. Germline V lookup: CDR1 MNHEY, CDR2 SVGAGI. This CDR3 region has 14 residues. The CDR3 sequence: CASSRDGYNYGYTF. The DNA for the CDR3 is TGTGCCAGCAGCCGGGACGGTTATAACTATGGCTACACCTTC.

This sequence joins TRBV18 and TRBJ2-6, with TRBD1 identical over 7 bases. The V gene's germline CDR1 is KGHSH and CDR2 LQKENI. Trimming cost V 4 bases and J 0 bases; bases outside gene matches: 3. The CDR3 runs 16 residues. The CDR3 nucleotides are TGTGCCAGCTCACTACAGGGGAACTCTGGGGCCAACGTCCTGACTTTC. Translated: CASSLQGNSGANVLTF. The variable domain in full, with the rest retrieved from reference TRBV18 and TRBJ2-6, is NAGVMQNPRHLVRRRGQEARLRCSPMKGHSHVYWYRQLPEEGLKFMVYLQKENIIDESGMPKERFSAEFPKEGPSILRIQQVVRGDSAAYFCASSLQGNSGANVLTFGAGSRLTVL.

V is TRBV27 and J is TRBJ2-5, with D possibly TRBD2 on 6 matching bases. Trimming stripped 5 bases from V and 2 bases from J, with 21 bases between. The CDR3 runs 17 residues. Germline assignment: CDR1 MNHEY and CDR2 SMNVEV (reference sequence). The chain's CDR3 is CASSIDGLMGIQETQYF. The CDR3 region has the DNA TGTGCCAGCAGTATAGACGGACTAATGGGGATTCAAGAGACCCAGTACTTC.

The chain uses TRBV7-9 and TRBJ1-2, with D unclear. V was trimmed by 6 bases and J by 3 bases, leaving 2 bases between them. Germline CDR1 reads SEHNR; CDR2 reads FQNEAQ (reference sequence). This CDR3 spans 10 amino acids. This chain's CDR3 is CASSHYGYTF. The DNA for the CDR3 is TGTGCCAGCAGTCACTATGGCTACACCTTC.

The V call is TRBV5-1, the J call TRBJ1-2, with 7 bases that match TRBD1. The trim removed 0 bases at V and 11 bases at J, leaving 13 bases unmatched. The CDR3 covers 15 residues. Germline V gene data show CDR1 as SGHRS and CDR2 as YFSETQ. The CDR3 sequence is CASSLVDHVQGRYTF. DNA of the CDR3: TGCGCCAGCAGCTTGGTGGACCACGTACAGGGGCGTTACACCTTC.

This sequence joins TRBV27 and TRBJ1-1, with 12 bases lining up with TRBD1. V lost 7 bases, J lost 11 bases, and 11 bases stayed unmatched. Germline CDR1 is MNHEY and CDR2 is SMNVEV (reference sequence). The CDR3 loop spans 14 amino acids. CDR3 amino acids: CASTLGTGGSRAFF. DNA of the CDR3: TGTGCCAGCACACTAGGGACAGGGGGCTCTAGGGCTTTCTTT.

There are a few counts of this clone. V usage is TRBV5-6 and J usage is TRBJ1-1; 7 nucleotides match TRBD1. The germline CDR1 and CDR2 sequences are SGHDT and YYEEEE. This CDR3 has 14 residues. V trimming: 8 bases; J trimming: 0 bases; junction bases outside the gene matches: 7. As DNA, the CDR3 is TGTGCCAGGAGCAGGGGGGCGCTGAACACTGAAGCTTTCTTT. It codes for CARSRGALNTEAFF.

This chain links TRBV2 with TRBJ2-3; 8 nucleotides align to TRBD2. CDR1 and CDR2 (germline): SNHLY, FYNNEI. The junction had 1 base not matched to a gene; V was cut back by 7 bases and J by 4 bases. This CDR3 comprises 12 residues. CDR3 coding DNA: TGTGCCAGCACGCGGGAGGCAGATACGCAGTATTTT. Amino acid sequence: CASTREADTQYF.

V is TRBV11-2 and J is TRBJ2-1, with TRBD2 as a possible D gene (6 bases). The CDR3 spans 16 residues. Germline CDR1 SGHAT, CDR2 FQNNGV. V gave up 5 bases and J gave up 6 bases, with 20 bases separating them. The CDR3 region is CASSPPIRGSSNEQFF. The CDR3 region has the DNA TGTGCCAGCAGCCCCCCCATACGGGGGTCTTCCAATGAGCAGTTCTTC.

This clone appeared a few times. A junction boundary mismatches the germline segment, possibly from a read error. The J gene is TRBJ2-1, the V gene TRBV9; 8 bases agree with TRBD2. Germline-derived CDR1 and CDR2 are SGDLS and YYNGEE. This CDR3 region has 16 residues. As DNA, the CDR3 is TGTGCCAGCAGCCCCAGTCCGGGGGGGTCCTTCAATGAGCAGTTCTTC. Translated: CASSPSPGGSFNEQFF.

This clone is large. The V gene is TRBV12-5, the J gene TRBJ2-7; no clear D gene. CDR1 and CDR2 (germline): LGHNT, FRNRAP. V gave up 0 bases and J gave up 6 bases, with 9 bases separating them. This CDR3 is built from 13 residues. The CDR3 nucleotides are TGTGCTAGTGGTTTGGTAATAGCTTCCGAGCAGTACTTC. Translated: CASGLVIASEQYF.

This CDR3 is CASSELGEKSYEQYF. The CDR3, as DNA: TGTGCCAGCAGTGAATTAGGGGAAAAGTCCTACGAGCAGTACTTC. V and J are TRBV25-1 and TRBJ2-7, with D maybe TRBD1 (5 bases). The CDR3 spans 15 residues. V lost 1 base and J lost 1, with 11 bases in between. CDR1 and CDR2 (germline): MGHDK, SYGVNS.